The entry that follows covers one T cell receptor (beta chain) sequence. No antigen is known for it. Clones were read by immunoSEQ multiplex PCR, and TCRdb kept only the in-frame ones, dropping some. The sample has about 74,000 clones, around 88% seen once. This specimen belongs to a study of OX40 agonist ivuxolimab in advanced cancers. Study-level information: Participants could have had prior anti-PD-1, anti-PD-L1 or anti-CTLA-4 therapy, and approximately 40% had some. Study results and limitations: The average count of expanded clones was higher among CD8+ T cells than among CD4+. A proportion of nonresponders additionally exhibited low normalized T-cell clonal expansion.

CDR1 and CDR2 from the germline V gene are SGHRS and YFSETQ. Trimming took off 1 base at V and 6 bases at J, with 13 bases between the two ends. The CDR3 has 14 residues. V and J are TRBV5-1 and TRBJ1-2; the D gene is possibly TRBD1 (6 bases). The TCR was taken from an adult with an advanced solid tumor such as melanoma, head and neck, liver or kidney cancer. Sequencing used CD4+ or CD8+ T cells sorted from blood, obtained in a trial of the OX40 agonist ivuxolimab. CDR3 DNA: TGCGCCAGCAGCTTGACCAGGGGAGGAAATGGCTACACCTTC. This translates into CASSLTRGGNGYTF.